One and the same sample provided the 30 T cell receptor beta chains below, sequenced in a study of blood T cell repertoires in COVID-19. Clones were sequenced by immunoSEQ multiplex PCR, and TCRdb holds only the in-frame ones, with some missing. The sample includes fewer than 300,000 clones, around nine tenths seen only once; the top ten take roughly 9.8%. The sample was peripheral blood. The origin of the receptors is a man between 40 and 49 years old who had recovered from COVID-19.

The chain combines TRBV7-2 with TRBJ2-7; 7 nucleotides line up with TRBD2. Trimming removed 5 bases from V and 9 bases from J; junction bases left unmatched: 19. The length of the CDR3 is 16 residues. Germline V lookup: CDR1 SGHTA, CDR2 FQGNSA. CDR3 sequence: CASSPSASGFSRGQYF. As DNA, the CDR3 is TGTGCCAGCAGCCCCAGCGCTAGCGGTTTTTCGCGAGGGCAGTACTTC.

The CDR3 DNA reads TGTGCTACAACGACTAGCGCTAACGAGCAGTACTTC. Protein sequence: CATTTSANEQYF. The genes are TRBV2 and TRBJ2-7; 8 bases fit TRBD2. From germline, CDR1 is SNHLY and CDR2 FYNNEI. The CDR3 has 12 amino acids.

The chain employs TRBV27 and TRBJ2-1; 14 positions match TRBD2. With V trimmed by 8 bases and J by 7 bases, 19 bases remained unmatched. The CDR3 is made up of 19 amino acids. In germline, CDR1 is MNHEY, CDR2 SMNVEV (reference sequence). The DNA of the CDR3 is TGTGCCAGCGGAACCCTGCAGGATGGGACTAGCGGGAGCTTTAATGAGCAGTTCTTC. The encoded protein is CASGTLQDGTSGSFNEQFF.

V is TRBV7-3 and J is TRBJ1-1; TRBD1 matches 8 bases. The J segment lost 7 bases and the V segment lost 2 bases, leaving 3 bases of the junction unmatched. Germline CDR1 and CDR2: SGHTA and FQGTGA. This CDR3 is built from 13 residues. The CDR3 bases are TGTGCCAGCAGCTTACACAGGGGGAGTGAAGCTTTCTTT. Residues: CASSLHRGSEAFF.

This clone turned up a few times. This chain uses TRBV7-3 with TRBJ2-2, with 8 bases matching TRBD2. J lost 8 bases, V lost 0 bases, and 5 bases had no gene match. CDR3 size: 15 residues. Germline values: CDR1 SGHTA, CDR2 FQGTGA. The CDR3 region has the DNA TGTGCCAGCAGCTTAACTCGGGTAGCGGGAGGGGAGCTGTTTTTT. Its protein product is CASSLTRVAGGELFF.

For the CDR3, the DNA is TGTGCCAGCACCGGGACTGCTAACGAGCAGTACTTC. Its protein product is CASTGTANEQYF. The chain recombines TRBV6-6 with TRBJ2-7; D is possibly TRBD2 (6 bases). Deletions cut 7 bases from V and 5 bases from J, with 12 bases between. Germline lookup yields CDR1 MNHNY and CDR2 SVGAGI (reference sequence). This CDR3 spans 12 amino acids.

The chain employs TRBV19 and TRBJ1-2; 8 bases fit TRBD1. The CDR3 sequence is 14 residues long. J was trimmed by 3 bases and V by 7 bases; bases with no gene match: 7. The germline V gene has CDR1 LNHDA and CDR2 SQIVND (reference sequence). As DNA, the CDR3 is TGTGCCAGTACTGACAGGGGCGCTGACTATGGCTACACCTTC. Translation: CASTDRGADYGYTF.

The CDR3 nucleotides read TGTGCCAGTAACCCTAGCGGGATCTCCTACAATGAGCAGTTCTTC. It encodes CASNPSGISYNEQFF. The V and J genes are TRBV19 and TRBJ2-1; 9 bases are a match to TRBD2. Germline V gene data show CDR1 as LNHDA and CDR2 as SQIVND (reference sequence). The J segment lost 0 bases and the V segment lost 7 bases, leaving 4 bases of the junction unmatched. The CDR3 spans 15 residues.

The chain uses TRBV6-5 and TRBJ2-2, with 7 bases that match TRBD1. The CDR3 runs 14 residues. The J segment lost 4 bases and the V segment lost 6 bases, leaving 5 bases of the junction unmatched. The germline gives CDR1 MNHEY, CDR2 SVGAGI. CDR3 in DNA: TGTGCCAGCAGGTGGGACAGCTCCACCGGGGAGCTGTTTTTT. Translating gives CASRWDSSTGELFF.

The V gene is TRBV6-2 or TRBV6-3, the J gene TRBJ1-1; D is ambiguous. The CDR3 totals 15 residues. V lost 4 bases and J lost 8, with 20 bases in between. Germline loops: CDR1 MNHEY, CDR2 SVGEGT. The CDR3 protein is CASSLLGQVGWEAFF. In nucleotides, the CDR3 is TGTGCCAGCAGTTTGTTGGGCCAGGTGGGCTGGGAAGCTTTCTTT.

V and J are TRBV15 and TRBJ1-3; D unresolved. The V end lost 0 bases, the J end lost 4 bases, and 10 bases lay between the germline ends. The length of the CDR3 is 15 residues. CDR1 is LNHNV and CDR2 is YYDKDF in the germline V gene (reference sequence). Here the CDR3 reads CATSRDPSRGNTIYF. Here the CDR3 DNA reads TGTGCCACCAGCAGAGATCCGAGCAGGGGAAACACCATATATTTT. Using reference TRBV15 and TRBJ1-3 for the parts outside the CDR3, the full variable domain is DAMVIQNPRYQVTQFGKPVTLSCSQTLNHNVMYWYQQKSSQAPKLLFHYYDKDFNNEADTPDNFQSRRPNTSFCFLDIRSPGLGDTAMYLCATSRDPSRGNTIYFGEGSWLTVV.

This chain joins TRBV7-7 and TRBJ2-7, with D perhaps matching TRBD2 (5 bases). Per the germline V gene, CDR1 is SSHAT and CDR2 is FNYEAQ (reference sequence). The V gene lost 4 bases and the J gene lost 1 base, with 11 bases spanning the gap. This CDR3 comprises 14 residues. CDR3 nucleotides: TGTGCCAGCAGCTCAGCGACTAATTCCTACGAGCAGTACTTC. It is translated as CASSSATNSYEQYF. Full variable domain (remainder filled in from reference TRBV7-7 and TRBJ2-7): GAGVSQSPRYKVTKRGQDVTLRCDPISSHATLYWYQQALGQGPEFLTYFNYEAQPDKSGLPSDRFSAERPEGSISTLTIQRTEQRDSAMYRCASSSATNSYEQYFGPGTRLTVT.

The chain joins TRBV10-3 to TRBJ2-5; 12 bases agree with TRBD2. Trimming removed 3 bases from V and 1 base from J; junction bases left unmatched: 6. The CDR3 length is 17 residues. The germline CDR1 and CDR2 sequences are ENHRY and SYGVKD. CDR3 region: CAISESKLAGGQETQYF. Here the CDR3 DNA reads TGTGCCATCAGTGAATCTAAACTAGCGGGGGGCCAAGAGACCCAGTACTTC.

This clone has just a few counts. V and J are TRBV10-1 and TRBJ2-7; the D gene is possibly TRBD2 (5 bases). The germline V gene encodes CDR1 WNHNN and CDR2 SYGVQD (reference sequence). The CDR3 is 12 amino acids. The V gene lost 10 bases and the J gene lost 3 bases, with 13 bases spanning the gap. CDR3 amino acids: CAIENRGYEQYF. The DNA of the CDR3 is TGCGCCATCGAAAACCGGGGCTACGAGCAGTACTTC.

The rearrangement joins TRBV10-3 to TRBJ2-7; TRBD2 might be the D (6 bases). V was cut by 6 bases and J by 2 bases, with 11 bases left in between. The CDR3 is 13 residues long. Germline CDR1 is ENHRY and CDR2 is SYGVKD. Written as DNA, the CDR3 is TGTGCCATCAGCCTAGCGTCGGCCTACGAGCAGTACTTC. Translated, it gives CAISLASAYEQYF.

V is TRBV19 and J is TRBJ2-1; 8 nucleotides align to TRBD1. CDR1 and CDR2 from the germline V gene are LNHDA and SQIVND (reference sequence). The length of the CDR3 is 12 residues. The CDR3 loop reads CKPRTGFDEQFF. CDR3 DNA sequence: TGTAAACCGAGGACAGGGTTCGATGAGCAGTTCTTC.

The gene calls are TRBV19 and TRBJ2-7, with D tentatively TRBD2 (5 bases). From germline, CDR1 is LNHDA and CDR2 SQIVND (reference sequence). The CDR3 has 15 residues. The V gene lost 3 bases and the J gene lost 3 bases, with 15 bases spanning the gap. The CDR3 DNA sequence: TGTGCCAGTAGTATTGCCCTTCTGGGAGTCTACGAGCAGTACTTC. As protein: CASSIALLGVYEQYF.

This clone occurred once. The rearrangement uses TRBV6-5 and TRBJ1-1; 7 bases match TRBD1. The CDR3 consists of 16 residues. Germline lookup yields CDR1 MNHEY and CDR2 SVGAGI. The junction had 9 bases not matched to a gene; V was cut back by 4 bases and J by 1 base. In nucleotides, the CDR3 is TGTGCCAGCAGTTCATTCCGGACAGGTAGGAACACTGAAGCTTTCTTT. Its protein product is CASSSFRTGRNTEAFF.

The CDR3, as DNA: TGTGCCAGCAGCATAACTAGCGGCCAAGAGACCCAGTACTTC. Its translation: CASSITSGQETQYF. J is TRBJ2-5 and V is TRBV9; 8 bases map to TRBD2. The CDR3 is made up of 14 amino acids. J was trimmed by 1 base and V by 4 bases; bases with no gene match: 3. Germline V gene data show CDR1 as SGDLS and CDR2 as YYNGEE.

CDR3 protein: CAWGIDRGSNEQYF. The CDR3 coding sequence is TGTGCCTGGGGGATTGACAGGGGGTCAAACGAGCAGTACTTC. The J gene is TRBJ2-7, the V gene TRBV30; 9 nucleotides line up with TRBD1. This CDR3 has 14 amino acids. The J segment lost 5 bases and the V segment lost 5 bases, leaving 10 bases of the junction unmatched. CDR1 and CDR2 from the germline V gene are GTSNPN and SVGIG (reference sequence).

V is TRBV2 and J is TRBJ2-7, with unresolved D. Germline CDR1 reads SNHLY; CDR2 reads FYNNEI. V was cut by 8 bases and J by 2 bases, with 4 bases left in between. This CDR3 has 10 residues. In DNA, the CDR3 is TGTGCCAGCGTAGCCTACGAGCAGTACTTC. Translating it yields CASVAYEQYF.

The DNA of the CDR3 is TGTGCCTCAAGAAGGGGGACTAATGAAAAACTGTTTTTT. Translated: CASRRGTNEKLFF. The chain joins TRBV19 to TRBJ1-4, with D tentatively TRBD1 (6 bases). Deletions cut 11 bases from V and 2 bases from J, with 12 bases between. The CDR3 has 13 amino acids. Germline CDR1 LNHDA, CDR2 SQIVND (reference sequence).

This chain joins TRBV12-3 or TRBV12-4 and TRBJ1-5; TRBD1 is a possible D gene (6 bases). Trimming stripped 5 bases from V and 6 bases from J, with 11 bases between. CDR3 length: 13 amino acids. CDR3 bases: TGTGCCAGCAGTCCACAGGGTTCTCAGCCCCAGCATTTT. Protein: CASSPQGSQPQHF.

The V gene is TRBV6-5, the J gene TRBJ2-7; 7 nucleotides match TRBD2. The length of the CDR3 is 14 residues. Germline CDR1 is MNHEY and CDR2 is SVGAGI. V shed 5 bases, J shed 1 base, and the junction held 5 bases outside the gene matches. CDR3 region: CASSRHSGSYEQYF. In DNA, the CDR3 is TGTGCCAGCAGTCGTCATAGCGGGTCCTACGAGCAGTACTTC.

This chain uses TRBV5-4 with TRBJ2-3; tentatively, D is TRBD1 (6 bases). The ends were cut back, 0 bases at V and 5 bases at J, with 10 bases in the middle. CDR1 is SGHNT and CDR2 is YYREEE in the germline V gene (reference sequence). The CDR3 consists of 14 residues. CDR3 coding DNA: TGTGCCAGCAGCTTGGGGCAGGGGAAAGATACGCAGTATTTT. Translation gives CASSLGQGKDTQYF.

The chain combines TRBV6-1 with TRBJ2-3, with D tentatively TRBD1 (6 bases). Trimming pared 0 bases from V and 3 bases from J, leaving 10 bases between. The V gene's germline CDR1 is MNHNS and CDR2 SASEGT. There are 15 residues in the CDR3. The CDR3 DNA sequence: TGTGCCAGCAGTGAAGCTACAGGGAATACAGATACGCAGTATTTT. Translation gives CASSEATGNTDTQYF.

This chain links TRBV7-9 with TRBJ2-7; D remains ambiguous. V was cut by 3 bases and J by 6 bases, with 15 bases left in between. Germline V gene lookup returns CDR1 SEHNR and CDR2 FQNEAQ (reference sequence). The CDR3 has 14 amino acids. CDR3 loop: CASSLAAMRSEQYF. In nucleotides, the CDR3 is TGTGCCAGCAGCTTGGCGGCAATGCGCTCCGAGCAGTACTTC.

This clone was recorded once. CDR3 coding DNA: TGTGCCAGCAGCTTAGTGAGGGGCGGGGGGTCCTACGAGCAGTACTTC. Protein sequence: CASSLVRGGGSYEQYF. This chain links TRBV11-2 with TRBJ2-7; 8 bases are shared with TRBD2. Germline loops: CDR1 SGHAT, CDR2 FQNNGV. The V segment lost 1 base and the J segment 1 base; nucleotides outside the gene matches: 6. This CDR3 comprises 16 residues.

CDR3 coding DNA: TGTGCCTGGAGTTTGGGCGGGGTGGAGACCCAGTACTTC. The encoded protein is CAWSLGGVETQYF. The chain recombines TRBV30 with TRBJ2-5, with TRBD2 as a possible D gene (6 bases). Germline lookup yields CDR1 GTSNPN and CDR2 SVGIG (reference sequence). The CDR3 loop spans 13 amino acids. V was clipped by 2 bases and J by 5 bases, with 12 bases between them.

This chain uses TRBV25-1 with TRBJ1-6, with D hard to call. The CDR3 totals 12 residues. The germline V gene has CDR1 MGHDK and CDR2 SYGVNS. Between the trimmed V and J ends, which lost 5 bases and 7 bases, there was a span of 6 bases. CDR3: CASSFLNSPLHF. The CDR3 DNA is TGTGCCAGCAGTTTCTTGAATTCACCCCTCCACTTT. Using reference TRBV25-1 and TRBJ1-6 for the parts outside the CDR3, the full variable domain is EADIYQTPRYLVIGTGKKITLECSQTMGHDKMYWYQQDPGMELHLIHYSYGVNSTEKGDLSSESTVSRIRTEHFPLTLESARPSHTSQYLCASSFLNSPLHFGNGTRLTVT.